This T cell receptor beta chain came from a study of cytomegalovirus exposure and HLA in healthy donors (dated by TCRdb to 2016 to 2017). At the level of the whole study: In an earlier analysis of roughly 500 of the donors, 250 to 350 Gb of sequence data and some 100 million unique TCR beta sequences from about 190 million T cells were reported. About 280 gigabases of sequencing data and about 92 million unique TCR sequences made up an early release that covered nearly 650 HLA-typed donors. Of the 300 to 450 genotyped donors, roughly 76% were placed in the genetic ancestry cluster associated with self-reported Caucasian donors. The study was designed to test whether signatures of past pathogen exposure could be identified by cataloging public T cell receptors. The study profiled the T cell repertoires of 500 to 800 subjects by immunosequencing and related them to cytomegalovirus serostatus. Along with the approximately 600-subject first cohort, a separate validation cohort of 120 different subjects was used. To predict cytomegalovirus infection status, the study combined high-throughput TCR immunosequencing, statistical association of individual TCRs with disease status, and machine learning. In a later analysis, previously published TCR beta repertoires from hundreds of donors were re-analyzed and high-resolution HLA genotyping was added so that TCR occurrence patterns could be studied. Rather than drawing on any new phenotypic data, the later analysis identified candidate immune exposures from TCR beta sequences and the way those sequences occurred across donors. An earlier analysis of around 640 of the donors used high-throughput TCR beta sequencing to judge whether each TCR beta V gene segment behaved as functional or pseudogenic. Alongside the repertoire data, information on donor age, sex, ethnicity and CMV serostatus was compiled. Genome-wide SNP genotypes for about 55% of the roughly 670 donors were used in a later genetic analysis, which treated that subset as a discovery cohort. All discovery cohort repertoires had been generated using a single sequencing platform. HLA typing covered class I and class II loci at four-digit resolution. Typing coverage varied by locus: about 620-630 donors for A, B, C, DRB1 and DQB1; approximately 560 for DQA1; around 570 for DPA1; around 490 for DPB1. Four or five DR-DQ haplotypes were handled as single units for association and clustering, since linkage in the cohort was strong. Across some 400 genotyped donors of the cohort, an average of about 240,000 unique TCR beta nucleotide sequences per donor were sequenced, and roughly 20% of those sequences were non-productive. General study outcomes and caveats: The classifier was reported to diagnose cytomegalovirus status with high specificity and sensitivity in both the original and validation cohorts. Across donors, most TCR sequences were observed very rarely, whereas some public TCRs were present in many individuals. Strong co-occurrence of HLA alleles, especially DR and DQ, made assigning TCR associations to individual alleles difficult. For the cohort, immune exposure information was limited to CMV serostatus. Broadly in line with IMGT annotations, most TCR beta V segments showed up in productive rearrangements about 87% or about 30% of the time in an earlier analysis of several hundred of the donors. The sequencing pipeline was judged likely to have produced a cluster of highly shared sequence variants as a technical artifact. According to a later analysis, parvovirus B19, influenza, CMV and Epstein-Barr virus appeared linked to several top co-occurrence clusters. A total of roughly 160 TCR beta chains were listed by the study as associated with cytomegalovirus. This cohort had only TCR beta chains sequenced, and the lack of alpha or paired-chain data limited which features could be detected. A later analysis found that TCR association rates varied across HLA loci, with DRB1 alleles showing the most associated TCRs and HLA-C alleles the fewest. Correlated functional status among segregating V segments might be attributable to linkage disequilibrium, but an unknown experimental factor could not be ruled out. At a false discovery rate of 0.05, a later analysis linked 15,000 to 20,000 TCR beta sequences to specific HLA alleles. According to the authors, the approach could potentially be generalized to other disease states and immunological phenotypes. A further reported finding was that TCR beta sequences accurately predicted the HLA-A and HLA-B alleles for most subjects in the first cohort. Fewer than 20 rarely observed V segments, including chromosome 9 orphons, were excluded from the earlier analysis of a few hundred of the donors because counts were too low. A later analysis found that most CMV-associated TCR beta chains appeared HLA-restricted, with HLA associations seemingly driven largely by CMV exposure. An association between a missense DCLRE1C variant and V-gene and J-gene trimming of TCR beta chains was found in a later genetic analysis and replicated in an independent cohort. A few of the identified cytomegalovirus-associated TCR beta chains were confirmed in vitro to be specific for cytomegalovirus antigens. According to a later genetic analysis, donors in an Asian-associated ancestry cluster had fewer N-insertions in productive TCRs than the approximately 630-donor mean. Because some donors lacked HLA typing at each locus, the association tests relied only on the typed subset. In a later analysis, HLA-associated TCR beta chains showed more clonal expansion and lower generation probabilities than non-associated chains that were equally common. Presence/absence analyses assumed roughly uniform sequencing depth across donors, an assumption that may not hold.

Comment on this clone: The clone's antigen remains unknown. Nothing much larger sits one base from this clone, and base qualities are not available.

The library was built by means of the immunoSEQ multiplex PCR assay. A mixture of 60 forward primers for TCR Vbeta segments and 13 reverse primers for TCR Jbeta segments was used in the multiplex PCR. The CDR3 region of rearranged TCR beta genes was amplified from genomic DNA by a multiplex PCR assay. The Illumina HiSeq System was used to sequence the amplified TCR beta libraries as 87-base-pair reads. The paper's data handling went like this. A later analysis counted around 72 million unique TCR beta chains across the 550 to 750 repertoires, and some 11 million of these chains were shared by at least two donors. To remove PCR and sequencing errors, raw reads were error-corrected and collapsed into unique sequences using a nearest-neighbor algorithm that merged closely related sequences. To assign V, D and J gene segments, CDR3 sequences were aligned to IMGT reference sequences. For a sequence to be retained, a match of at least six nucleotides to both a V gene segment and a J gene segment was required. Rearrangements were called productive when the CDR3 lacked stop codons and stayed in frame with V and J; all others were non-productive. CDR3 was defined according to IMGT convention as the region running from the second conserved V-encoded cysteine to the conserved J-encoded phenylalanine. The earlier analysis of fewer than 750 of the donors excluded sequences that lacked an unambiguous match to a single V gene segment. In an earlier analysis of some 590 of the donors, V segments were called functional above 56.7% productive rearrangements and were called segregating when the between-donor standard deviation exceeded 5%. A statistical classification framework was built for diagnosing cytomegalovirus status from the catalog of TCR beta chain sequences. A later analysis assigned V and J genes by comparing TCR nucleotide sequences with IMGT/GENE-DB human TR gene sequences. The TCRdist pipeline was used in a later analysis to assign CDR3 sequences and most-parsimonious VDJ recombination scenarios. In a later analysis, each TCR beta chain was defined by its CDR3 amino acid sequence together with its V-gene family, and reads without a unique V-gene family were excluded. A later analysis removed 600 or so highly shared, low-generation-probability nucleotide sequences to deal with suspected cross-contamination and a sequencing artifact. A later analysis calculated a clonal expansion index for each public chain from normalized within-repertoire ranks of inferred template counts. In a later analysis, generation probabilities were computed using a VDJ recombination model fitted to out-of-frame rearrangements, and the results were checked against IGoR. In a later analysis, hypergeometric tests were used to score TCR-TCR, TCR-HLA and TCR-CMV co-occurrence, with a repertoire-size bias correction applied to TCR pairs. False discovery rates were estimated in a later analysis by permuting HLA or CMV assignments 20 times. In a later analysis, co-occurring TCRs were grouped with DBSCAN, and TCRdist sequence similarity was added when clustering was performed within HLA-allele-positive subsets. For co-occurrence clustering, repertoires with fewer than 30,000 or more than 120,000 public chains were excluded, along with five or six repertoires with anomalous nucleotide sharing. The source is immuneACCESS, and TCRdb retained only in-frame sequences with V and J called. Part of the clones is not carried over; for the studies checked, unresolved V genes explain less than half of this, and the remainder is unexplained. That table is the source of V, J and clone size, and D and trimming were worked out from the DNA. The sample yields 150,000 or so clones; 81% were counted once. Roughly 5.2% of the sample is held by the ten biggest clonotypes.

The cohort comprised 710 or so healthy bone marrow donors. At the time of sampling, every cohort member was nominally healthy, though immune exposures that went unrecorded were likely present. The donor tested CMV seropositive and was one of the 289 seropositive cohort members. A peripheral blood sample was collected from each donor, and TCR beta sequencing was performed on peripheral blood mononuclear cells. The Qiagen DNeasy Blood Extraction Kit was used to extract genomic DNA from the blood cell samples. Sequencing was done on a sample of PBMCs. The sequence derives from a woman aged 18-29 years in good health and CMV-seropositive.

The DNA reads TGTGCCAGCAGCGATCGGGATGGGCCTCGGCACAATGAGCAGTTCTTC. This sequence encodes CASSDRDGPRHNEQFF. The chain is assembled from TRBV9 and TRBJ2-1, and perhaps TRBD2 as D gene, on 5 matching bases. The CDR3 covers 16 residues, taking in both the cysteine and the phenylalanine. The CDR3 DNA has 48 bases and is translated from base 1. CDR1 and CDR2, looked up from the germline V gene, are SGDLS and YYNGEE. V lost 3 bases and J lost 5 bases; the stretch between them is 18 bases long.